These 11 T cell receptor beta chains originate from one sample sequenced in a study of cytomegalovirus exposure and HLA in healthy donors. Primers for the PCR totalled 60 Vbeta and 13 Jbeta. The protocol was immunoSEQ multiplex PCR, while the TCRdb copy is restricted to in-frame clones and leaves out a portion. This sample's table reports nearly 200,000 clones. The sequenced sample consisted of PBMCs. The receptors come from a boy aged 5 to 17 in good health and CMV-seronegative.

This chain uses TRBV5-6 with TRBJ1-4; 9 bases agree with TRBD1. The V and J ends lost 3 bases and 3 bases, in that order; junction bases with no gene match: 15. This CDR3 has 19 amino acids. Germline CDR1 SGHDT, CDR2 YYEEEE. Here the CDR3 reads CASSSHWTGESAPNEKLFF. DNA of the CDR3: TGTGCCAGCAGCTCCCACTGGACAGGGGAAAGCGCCCCTAATGAAAAACTGTTTTTT. The full variable domain, in which reference TRBV5-6 and TRBJ1-4 provide the parts outside the CDR3, is DAGVTQSPTHLIKTRGQQVTLRCSPKSGHDTVSWYQQALGQGPQFIFQYYEEEERQRGNFPDRFSGHQFPNYSSELNVNALLLGDSALYLCASSSHWTGESAPNEKLFFGSGTQLSVL.

V and J are TRBV7-6 and TRBJ2-2, with unresolved D. Germline CDR1 SGHVS, CDR2 FNYEAQ. Trimming left V 6 bases short and J 7 bases short, with 9 bases between. CDR3 size: 12 residues. CDR3 bases: TGTGCCAGCAGTCCCCTAGACGGGGAGCTGTTTTTT. It specifies CASSPLDGELFF.

V and J are TRBV4-2 and TRBJ2-5; 9 bases are a match to TRBD2. Germline CDR1 is LGHNA and CDR2 is YNFKEQ. The CDR3 covers 18 residues. The ends lost 0 bases at V and 3 bases at J; junction bases unmatched: 11. This chain's CDR3 is CASSQEQAGGGAEETQYF. The DNA of the CDR3 is TGTGCCAGCAGCCAAGAACAAGCGGGGGGTGGAGCTGAAGAGACCCAGTACTTC.

This chain uses TRBV4-1 with TRBJ2-2, with 8 bases that match TRBD1. The CDR3 spans 14 residues. Trimming at V came to 5 bases and at J to 5 bases, leaving 4 bases not matched to a gene. CDR1 is MGHRA, CDR2 YSYEKL, per germline. The CDR3 DNA reads as TGCGCCAGCAGCGCGAGACAGGGGACCGGGGAGCTGTTTTTT. Translated, it gives CASSARQGTGELFF.

The chain uses TRBV7-6 and TRBJ1-4, with D uncertain. This CDR3 has 13 amino acids. Germline-derived CDR1 and CDR2 are SGHVS and FNYEAQ. The V and J ends lost 6 bases and 5 bases respectively, with 10 bases between them. The CDR3 DNA reads as TGTGCCAGCAGGTCGGGTAACAATGAAAAACTGTTTTTT. It yields the protein CASRSGNNEKLFF.

The chain is built from TRBV27 and TRBJ2-7, with 9 nucleotides matching TRBD1. J was trimmed by 1 base and V by 5 bases; bases with no gene match: 6. The CDR3 has 15 amino acids. The V gene's germline CDR1 is MNHEY and CDR2 SMNVEV (reference sequence). The CDR3 is CASSTRQGVSYEQYF. The CDR3 DNA reads as TGTGCCAGCAGTACGAGACAGGGGGTTTCCTACGAGCAGTACTTC.

The rearrangement uses TRBV10-3 and TRBJ1-2, with 7 positions matching TRBD1. Germline V gene data show CDR1 as ENHRY and CDR2 as SYGVKD. V was pared by 0 bases and J by 8 bases, with 3 bases of the junction left unmatched. This CDR3 comprises 13 residues. CDR3 DNA sequence: TGTGCCATCAGTGAGTCAGGGGGCAGGGGCTACACCTTC. Protein: CAISESGGRGYTF.

This chain links TRBV7-6 with TRBJ1-3; 11 nucleotides line up with TRBD1. Germline V gives CDR1 SGHVS, CDR2 FNYEAQ. CDR3 length: 16 amino acids. The junction had 6 bases not matched to a gene; V was cut back by 5 bases and J by 3 bases. The CDR3 sequence: CASSHGQGAVGNTIYF. In nucleotides, the CDR3 is TGTGCCAGCAGCCACGGACAGGGGGCAGTTGGAAACACCATATATTTT.

This chain links TRBV27 with TRBJ1-2; 7 nucleotides align to TRBD1. The CDR3 has 16 amino acids. Losses at the gene ends were 5 bases for V and 9 bases for J; bases not matched to a gene: 18. The germline CDR1 and CDR2 sequences are MNHEY and SMNVEV (reference sequence). The CDR3 sequence is CASSTTTTGPFFSYTF. The CDR3 bases are TGTGCCAGCAGTACCACGACGACAGGGCCCTTTTTTAGCTACACCTTC.

V usage is TRBV10-1 and J usage is TRBJ2-3; 10 bases match TRBD2. Germline values: CDR1 WNHNN, CDR2 SYGVQD (reference sequence). The CDR3 spans 15 residues. The CDR3 DNA sequence: TGCGCTAGATATGAGCGGGGGGGAGGAACAGATACGCAGTATTTT. Amino acid sequence: CARYERGGGTDTQYF.

The rearrangement joins TRBV7-8 to TRBJ1-2; 8 bases are shared with TRBD1. The junction had 14 bases not matched to a gene; V was cut back by 2 bases and J by 3 bases. The germline V gene encodes CDR1 SGHVS and CDR2 FQNEAQ. CDR3 length equals 18 residues. CDR3 sequence: CASSLKLKTGEVDYGYTF. CDR3 DNA sequence: TGTGCCAGCAGCTTAAAACTGAAGACAGGGGAGGTCGACTATGGCTACACCTTC.